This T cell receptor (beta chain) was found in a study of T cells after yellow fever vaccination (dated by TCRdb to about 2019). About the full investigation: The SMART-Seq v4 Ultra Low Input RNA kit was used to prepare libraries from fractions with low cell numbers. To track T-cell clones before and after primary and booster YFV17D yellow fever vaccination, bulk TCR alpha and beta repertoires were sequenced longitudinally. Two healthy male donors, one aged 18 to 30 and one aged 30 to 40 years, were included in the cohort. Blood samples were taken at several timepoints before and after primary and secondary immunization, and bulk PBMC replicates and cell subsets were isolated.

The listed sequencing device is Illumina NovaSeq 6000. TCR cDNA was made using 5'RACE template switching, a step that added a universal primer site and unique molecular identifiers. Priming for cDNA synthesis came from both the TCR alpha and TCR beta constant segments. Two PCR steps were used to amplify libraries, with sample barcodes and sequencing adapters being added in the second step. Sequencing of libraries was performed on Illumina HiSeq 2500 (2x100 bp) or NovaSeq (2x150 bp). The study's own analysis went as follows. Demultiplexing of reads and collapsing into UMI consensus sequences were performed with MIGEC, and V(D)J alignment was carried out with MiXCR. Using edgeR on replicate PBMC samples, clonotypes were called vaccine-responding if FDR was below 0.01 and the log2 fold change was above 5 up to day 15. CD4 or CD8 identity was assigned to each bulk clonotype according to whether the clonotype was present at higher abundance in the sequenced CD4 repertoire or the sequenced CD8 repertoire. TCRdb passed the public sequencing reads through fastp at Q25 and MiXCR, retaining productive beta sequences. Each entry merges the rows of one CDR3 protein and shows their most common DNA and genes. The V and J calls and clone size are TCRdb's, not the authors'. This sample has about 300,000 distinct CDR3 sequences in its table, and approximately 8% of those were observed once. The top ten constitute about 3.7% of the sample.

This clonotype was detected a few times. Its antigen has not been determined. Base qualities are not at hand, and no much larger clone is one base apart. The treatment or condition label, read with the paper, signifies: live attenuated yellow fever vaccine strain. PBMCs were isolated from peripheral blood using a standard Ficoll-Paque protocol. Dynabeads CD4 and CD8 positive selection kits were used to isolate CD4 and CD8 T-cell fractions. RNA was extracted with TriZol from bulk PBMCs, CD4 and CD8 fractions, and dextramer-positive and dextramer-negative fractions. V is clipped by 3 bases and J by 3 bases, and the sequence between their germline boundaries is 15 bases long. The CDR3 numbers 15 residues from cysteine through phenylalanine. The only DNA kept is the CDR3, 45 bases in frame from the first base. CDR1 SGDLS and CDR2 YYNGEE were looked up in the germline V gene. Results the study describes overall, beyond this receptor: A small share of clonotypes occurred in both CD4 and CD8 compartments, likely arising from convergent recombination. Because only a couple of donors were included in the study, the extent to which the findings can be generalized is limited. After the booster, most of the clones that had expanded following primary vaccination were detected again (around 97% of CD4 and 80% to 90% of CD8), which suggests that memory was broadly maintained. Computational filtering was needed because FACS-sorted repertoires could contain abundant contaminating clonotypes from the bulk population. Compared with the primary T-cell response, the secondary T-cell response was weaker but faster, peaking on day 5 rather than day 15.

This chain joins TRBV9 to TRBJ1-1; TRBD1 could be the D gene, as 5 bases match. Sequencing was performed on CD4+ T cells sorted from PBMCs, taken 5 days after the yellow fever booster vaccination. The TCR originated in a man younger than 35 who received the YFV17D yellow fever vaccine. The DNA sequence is TGTGCCAGCAGCGCAAGGAGGGACTCGTACACTGAAGCTTTCTTT. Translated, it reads CASSARRDSYTEAFF.